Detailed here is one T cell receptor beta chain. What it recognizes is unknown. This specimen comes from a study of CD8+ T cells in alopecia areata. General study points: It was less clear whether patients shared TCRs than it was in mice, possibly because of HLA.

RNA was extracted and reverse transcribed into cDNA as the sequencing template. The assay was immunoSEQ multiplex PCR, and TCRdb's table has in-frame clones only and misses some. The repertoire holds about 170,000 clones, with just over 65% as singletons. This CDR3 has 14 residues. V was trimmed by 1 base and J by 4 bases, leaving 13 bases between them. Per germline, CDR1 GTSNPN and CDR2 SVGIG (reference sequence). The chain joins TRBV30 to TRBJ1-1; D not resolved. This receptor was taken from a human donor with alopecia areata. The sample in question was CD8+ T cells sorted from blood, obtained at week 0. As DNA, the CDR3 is TGTGCCTGGAGTGGCGAGACTTTCCCCACTGAAGCTTTCTTT. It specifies CAWSGETFPTEAFF.